The entry below describes one TCR beta chain. With 5 bases clipped from V and 5 bases from J, the junction kept 6 bases outside the gene matches. CDR1 and CDR2 from the germline V gene are SGHAT and FQNNGV. The length of the CDR3 is 16 residues. This record comes from a study of beta chain features in type 1 diabetes. Expressed TCRB transcripts got sequenced, as all isolated RNA was reverse transcribed. Generated by immunoSEQ multiplex PCR, the TCRdb table keeps only in-frame clones and is missing some. The table includes more than 350,000 clones, 11% detected once. This TCR derives from a woman aged 18-29 years in good health. The chain combines TRBV11-2 with TRBJ2-1; 13 bases agree with TRBD2. Specimen: naive CD4+ T cells from blood. This CDR3 reads CASSLGTSGANNEQFF. DNA of the CDR3: TGTGCCAGCAGCCTAGGGACTAGCGGGGCTAACAATGAGCAGTTCTTC.